This T cell receptor (beta chain) is drawn from a study of T cell responses to AZD1222 COVID-19 vaccine. Notes on the study in general: CD4 TCRs associated with vaccination spanned spike, dominating at 160-218 and 743-854. Once two AZD1222 doses were given, Spike-specific TCR breadth and depth went up.

The trim removed 3 bases at V and 4 bases at J, leaving 5 bases unmatched. Germline assignment: CDR1 LGHNT and CDR2 FRNRAP. The CDR3 has 15 amino acids. The data were produced by immunoSEQ multiplex PCR, yet TCRdb's version contains in-frame clones alone and is incomplete. The table shows about 140,000 clones, with 89% occurring only once. This clone was recorded once. The antigen remains undetermined. The genes are TRBV12-5 and TRBJ1-1; 10 nucleotides agree with TRBD1. The sequence was obtained from an adult in good health. The sample here was peripheral blood, taken on day 0 of AZD1222 vaccination. In nucleotides, the CDR3 is TGTGCTAGTGGTTTCTCGGGACAGGGGATCACTGAAGCTTTCTTT. This translates into CASGFSGQGITEAFF.